This TCR beta chain was sequenced in a study of blood T cell repertoires in COVID-19. Study-level information: From T cells, B-cell-depleted T cells, or PBMCs came the material, which was cDNA or gDNA.

The germline V gene encodes CDR1 MNHEY and CDR2 SVGAGI. The CDR3 consists of 16 residues. V trimming: 2 bases; J trimming: 2 bases; junction bases outside the gene matches: 6. As originally analysed: The assay estimated nucleated cells by amplifying reference gene primers. Assay used: immunoSEQ multiplex PCR; TCRdb lists only in-frame clones, some missing. That table is the source of V, J and clone size, and D and trimming were worked out from the DNA. The sample has about 230,000 clones; over 75% are singletons. Ages ranged from about 18 to 89 years, with residence in more than 20 US areas. Someone with COVID-19 had been met by exposed participants within 2 weeks before study entry.

The rearrangement uses TRBV6-5 and TRBJ2-1; 7 nucleotides align to TRBD2. Material: PBMCs or T cells enriched from blood (not recorded which). The receptor comes from a woman in her twenties or thirties who had been exposed to COVID-19. CDR3 region: CASSYIPLAAYNEQFF. The DNA of the CDR3 is TGTGCCAGCAGTTACATCCCTCTAGCGGCCTACAATGAGCAGTTCTTC.